This is a list of T cell receptor beta chains from one sample in a study of blood T cell repertoires in COVID-19. The table came from immunoSEQ multiplex PCR; TCRdb's copy has only in-frame clones and leaves some out. The sample lists 250,000 to 400,000 clones; roughly 90% were seen once. Sequencing used peripheral blood. Every receptor here comes from a woman aged 25 to 45 with COVID-19, enrolled during active disease. The CDR3 runs from the conserved cysteine through the conserved F or W.

j_gene | len | v_gene | CDR3aa
TRBJ1-5 | 16 | TRBV28 | CASSLGTGFSNQPQHF
TRBJ1-1 | 13 | TRBV29-1 | CSVVRDRNTEAFF
TRBJ2-5 | 13 | TRBV19 | CASSIAIEETQYF
TRBJ1-5 | 17 | TRBV19 | CASTPPGFILAHQPQHF
TRBJ1-1 | 15 | TRBV5-6 | CASSPSGGADTEAFF
TRBJ1-4 | 11 | TRBV19 | CASSIGVKLFF
TRBJ2-2 | 15 | TRBV28 | CASSLGTGVGGELFF
TRBJ1-1 | 14 | TRBV6-5 | CASSVDRVAAEAFF
TRBJ2-1 | 15 | TRBV7-9 | CASSSGSGSYNEQFF
TRBJ1-1 | 12 | TRBV30 | CAWRAFEGEAFF
TRBJ1-6 | 15 | TRBV30 | CAWISGKAYNSPLHF